This T cell receptor beta chain was recorded in a study of shared T cell receptors in the human thymus. The J segment lost 8 bases and the V segment lost 0 bases, leaving 13 bases of the junction unmatched. In germline, CDR1 is SGHRS, CDR2 YFSETQ. The CDR3 loop spans 18 amino acids. Repertoires were generated with immunoSEQ multiplex PCR, while TCRdb's copy carries only in-frame clones and drops some. Of 630,000 or so clones listed, around 87% were seen once; the top ten hold roughly 0.0086%. The same specimen was also included in a second study, on human thymus T cells. As that report states: It was from resections taken during corrective heart surgery that the thymus tissue came.

The sequenced material came from thymocytes. The sequence was obtained from a boy younger than two with a congenital heart defect. V is TRBV5-1 and J is TRBJ2-3, with 12 bases that match TRBD2. As DNA, the CDR3 is TGCGCCAGCAGCTTGGGACTAGCGGGAGTGATGGCTGGTGTTACGCAGTATTTT. This encodes CASSLGLAGVMAGVTQYF.